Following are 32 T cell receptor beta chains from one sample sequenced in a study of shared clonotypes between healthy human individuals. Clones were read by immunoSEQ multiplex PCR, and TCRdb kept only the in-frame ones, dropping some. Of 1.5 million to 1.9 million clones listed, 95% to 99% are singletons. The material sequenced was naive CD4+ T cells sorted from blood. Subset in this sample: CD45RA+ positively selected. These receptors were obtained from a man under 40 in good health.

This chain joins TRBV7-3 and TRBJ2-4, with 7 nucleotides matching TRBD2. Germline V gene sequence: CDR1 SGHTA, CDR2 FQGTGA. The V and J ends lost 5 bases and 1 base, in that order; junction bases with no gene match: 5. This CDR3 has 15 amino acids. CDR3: CASSPVGGAKNIQYF. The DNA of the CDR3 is TGTGCCAGCAGCCCCGTCGGGGGGGCCAAAAACATTCAGTACTTC.

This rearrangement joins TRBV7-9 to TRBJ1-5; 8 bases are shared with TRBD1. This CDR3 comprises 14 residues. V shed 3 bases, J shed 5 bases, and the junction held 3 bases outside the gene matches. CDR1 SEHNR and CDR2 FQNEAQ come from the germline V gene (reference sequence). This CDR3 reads CASSFTGGHQPQHF. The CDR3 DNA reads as TGTGCCAGCAGCTTCACAGGGGGTCATCAGCCCCAGCATTTT.

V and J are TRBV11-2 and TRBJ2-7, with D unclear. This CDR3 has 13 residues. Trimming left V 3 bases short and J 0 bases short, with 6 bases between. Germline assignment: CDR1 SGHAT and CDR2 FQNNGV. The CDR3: CASSFPPSYEQYF. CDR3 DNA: TGTGCCAGCAGCTTCCCCCCCTCCTACGAGCAGTACTTC. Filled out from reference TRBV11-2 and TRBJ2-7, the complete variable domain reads EAGVAQSPRYKIIEKRQSVAFWCNPISGHATLYWYQQILGQGPKLLIQFQNNGVVDDSQLPKDRFSAERLKGVDSTLKIQPAKLEDSAVYLCASSFPPSYEQYFGPGTRLTVT.

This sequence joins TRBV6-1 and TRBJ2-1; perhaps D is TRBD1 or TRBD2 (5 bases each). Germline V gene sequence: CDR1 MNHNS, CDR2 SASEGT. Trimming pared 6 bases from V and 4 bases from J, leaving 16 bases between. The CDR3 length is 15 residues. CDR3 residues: CASRGTGTAYNEQFF. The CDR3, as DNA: TGTGCCAGCAGAGGCACCGGGACGGCATACAATGAGCAGTTCTTC.

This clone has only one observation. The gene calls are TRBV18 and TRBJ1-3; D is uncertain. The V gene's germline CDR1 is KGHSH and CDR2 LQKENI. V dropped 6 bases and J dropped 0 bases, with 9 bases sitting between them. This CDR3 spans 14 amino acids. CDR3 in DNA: TGTGCCAGCTCGTGGCAGAGCTCTGGAAACACCATATATTTT. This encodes CASSWQSSGNTIYF.

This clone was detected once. The CDR3 region has the DNA TGTGCCAGCAGCGCGAGACAGGGCGGAGAGACCCAGTACTTC. Translated: CASSARQGGETQYF. The chain has TRBV14 and TRBJ2-5, with 7 nucleotides matching TRBD1. The ends lost 5 bases at V and 4 bases at J; junction bases unmatched: 7. Germline loops: CDR1 SGHDN, CDR2 FVKESK. The CDR3 is 14 residues long.

The CDR3 sequence is CASSPGTGTDTQYF. The CDR3 region has the DNA TGTGCCAGTAGTCCTGGGACAGGCACAGATACGCAGTATTTT. The V gene is TRBV19, the J gene TRBJ2-3, with 7 nucleotides matching TRBD1. CDR1 and CDR2 (germline): LNHDA, SQIVND (reference sequence). After removal of 5 bases from V and 1 base from J, the junction contained 3 bases not matched to a gene. This CDR3 spans 14 amino acids.

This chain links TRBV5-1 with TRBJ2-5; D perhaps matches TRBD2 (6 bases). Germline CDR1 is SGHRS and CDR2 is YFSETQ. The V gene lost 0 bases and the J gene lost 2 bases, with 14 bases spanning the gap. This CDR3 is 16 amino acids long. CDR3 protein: CASSLDPGVGQETQYF. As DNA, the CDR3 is TGCGCCAGCAGCTTGGATCCGGGAGTGGGACAAGAGACCCAGTACTTC.

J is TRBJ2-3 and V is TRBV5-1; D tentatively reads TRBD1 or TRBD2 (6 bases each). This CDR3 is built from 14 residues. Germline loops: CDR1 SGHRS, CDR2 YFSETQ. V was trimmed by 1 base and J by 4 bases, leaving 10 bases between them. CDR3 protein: CASSLSGAADTQYF. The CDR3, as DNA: TGCGCCAGCAGCTTGTCGGGGGCCGCAGATACGCAGTATTTT.

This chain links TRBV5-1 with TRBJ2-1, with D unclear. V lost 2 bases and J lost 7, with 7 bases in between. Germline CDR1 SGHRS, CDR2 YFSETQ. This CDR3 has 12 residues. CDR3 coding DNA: TGCGCCAGCAGCTTACAAGAAAATGAGCAGTTCTTC. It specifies CASSLQENEQFF.

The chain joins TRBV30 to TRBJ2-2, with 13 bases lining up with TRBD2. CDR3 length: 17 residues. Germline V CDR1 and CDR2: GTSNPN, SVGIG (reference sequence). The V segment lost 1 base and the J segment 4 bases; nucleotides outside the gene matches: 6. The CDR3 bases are TGTGCCTGGAGTGCACTAGCGGGAGGGTACCGCACCGGGGAGCTGTTTTTT. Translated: CAWSALAGGYRTGELFF. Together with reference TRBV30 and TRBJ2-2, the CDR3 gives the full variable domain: SQTIHQWPATLVQPVGSPLSLECTVEGTSNPNLYWYRQAAGRGLQLLFYSVGIGQISSEVPQNLSASRPQDRQFILSSKKLLLSDSGFYLCAWSALAGGYRTGELFFGEGSRLTVL.

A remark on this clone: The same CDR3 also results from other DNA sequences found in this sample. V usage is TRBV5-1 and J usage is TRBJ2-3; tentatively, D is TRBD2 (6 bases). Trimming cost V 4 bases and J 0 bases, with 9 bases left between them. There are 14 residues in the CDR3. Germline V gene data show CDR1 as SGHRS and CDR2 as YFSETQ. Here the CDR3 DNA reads TGCGCCAGCAGCCTGGGACTCAGCACAGATACGCAGTATTTT. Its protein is CASSLGLSTDTQYF. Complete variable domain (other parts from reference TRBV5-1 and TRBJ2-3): KAGVTQTPRYLIKTRGQQVTLSCSPISGHRSVSWYQQTPGQGLQFLFEYFSETQRNKGNFPGRFSGRQFSNSRSEMNVSTLELGDSALYLCASSLGLSTDTQYFGPGTRLTVL.

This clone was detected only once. The CDR3 DNA reads TGTGCCAGCACTTCGGGGAACAATGAGCAGTTCTTC. It yields the protein CASTSGNNEQFF. This sequence joins TRBV7-9 and TRBJ2-1; maybe TRBD2 (5 bases). V shed 7 bases and J shed 5 bases, with 9 bases lying between them. The CDR3 spans 12 residues. The germline gives CDR1 SEHNR, CDR2 FQNEAQ (reference sequence).

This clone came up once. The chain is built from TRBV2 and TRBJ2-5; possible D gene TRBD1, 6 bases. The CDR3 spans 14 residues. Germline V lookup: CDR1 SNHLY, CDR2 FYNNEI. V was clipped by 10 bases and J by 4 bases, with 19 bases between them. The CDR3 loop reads CATLRDRLGETQYF. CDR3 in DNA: TGTGCCACACTCAGAGACAGGCTTGGAGAGACCCAGTACTTC.

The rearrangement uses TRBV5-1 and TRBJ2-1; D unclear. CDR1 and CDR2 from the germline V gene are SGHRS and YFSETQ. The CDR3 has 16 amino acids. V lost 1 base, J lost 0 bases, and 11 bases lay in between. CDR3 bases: TGCGCCAGCAGCTTGAACGCCCGGAGCTCCTACAATGAGCAGTTCTTC. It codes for CASSLNARSSYNEQFF.

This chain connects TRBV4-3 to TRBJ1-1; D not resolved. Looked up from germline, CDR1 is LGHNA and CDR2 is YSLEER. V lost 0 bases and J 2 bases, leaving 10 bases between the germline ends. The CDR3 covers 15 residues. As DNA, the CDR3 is TGCGCCAGCAGCCAAGAGAGAGAGCGAAACACTGAAGCTTTCTTT. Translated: CASSQERERNTEAFF.

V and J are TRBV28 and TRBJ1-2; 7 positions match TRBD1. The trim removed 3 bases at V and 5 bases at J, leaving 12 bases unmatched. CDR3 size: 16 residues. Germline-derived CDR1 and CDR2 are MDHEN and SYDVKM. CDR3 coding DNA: TGTGCCAGCAGTTTCGGCGGGGGACAGCTGGCTTATGGCTACACCTTC. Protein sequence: CASSFGGGQLAYGYTF.

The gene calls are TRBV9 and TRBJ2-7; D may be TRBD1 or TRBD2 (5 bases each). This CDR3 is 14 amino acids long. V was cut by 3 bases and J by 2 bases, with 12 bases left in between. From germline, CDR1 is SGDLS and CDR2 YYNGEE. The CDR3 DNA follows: TGTGCCAGCAGCGCTCCGGGGCGAGCCTACGAGCAGTACTTC. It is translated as CASSAPGRAYEQYF.

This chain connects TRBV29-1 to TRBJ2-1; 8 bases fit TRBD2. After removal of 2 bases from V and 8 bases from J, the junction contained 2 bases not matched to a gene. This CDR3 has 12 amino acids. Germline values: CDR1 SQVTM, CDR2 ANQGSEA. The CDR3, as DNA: TGCAGCGTTGAAAAAGCGGGGGATGAGCAGTTCTTC. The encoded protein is CSVEKAGDEQFF.

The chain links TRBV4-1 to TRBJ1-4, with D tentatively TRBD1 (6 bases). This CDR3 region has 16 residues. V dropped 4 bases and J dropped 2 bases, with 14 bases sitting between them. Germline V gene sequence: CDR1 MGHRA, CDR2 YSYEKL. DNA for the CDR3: TGCGCCAGCAGCCTAACAGGGTTGGGGACTAATGAAAAACTGTTTTTT. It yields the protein CASSLTGLGTNEKLFF.

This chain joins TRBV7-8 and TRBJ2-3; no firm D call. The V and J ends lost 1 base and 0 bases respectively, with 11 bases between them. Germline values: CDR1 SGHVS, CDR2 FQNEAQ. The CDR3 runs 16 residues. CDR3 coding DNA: TGTGCCAGCAGCTTAGTAGCAGCTTATAGCACAGATACGCAGTATTTT. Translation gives CASSLVAAYSTDTQYF.

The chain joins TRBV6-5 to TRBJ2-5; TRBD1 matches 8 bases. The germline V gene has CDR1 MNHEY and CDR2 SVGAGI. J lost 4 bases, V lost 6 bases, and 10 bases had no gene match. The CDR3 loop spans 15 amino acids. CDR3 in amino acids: CASRQRTGLRETQYF. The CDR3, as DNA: TGTGCCAGCAGGCAACGGACAGGGCTTCGAGAGACCCAGTACTTC.

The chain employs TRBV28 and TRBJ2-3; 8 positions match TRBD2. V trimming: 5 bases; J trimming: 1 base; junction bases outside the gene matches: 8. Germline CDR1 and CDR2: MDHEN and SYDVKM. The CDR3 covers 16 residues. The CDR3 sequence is CASSRRRGAGTDTQYF. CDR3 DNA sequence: TGTGCCAGCAGTCGCAGGCGGGGGGCAGGCACAGATACGCAGTATTTT.

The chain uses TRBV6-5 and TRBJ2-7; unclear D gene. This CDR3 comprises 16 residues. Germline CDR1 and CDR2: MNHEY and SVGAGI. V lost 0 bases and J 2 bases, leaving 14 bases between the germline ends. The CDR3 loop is CASSYSLPTTPYEQYF. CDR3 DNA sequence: TGTGCCAGCAGTTACTCGCTTCCAACCACCCCCTACGAGCAGTACTTC.

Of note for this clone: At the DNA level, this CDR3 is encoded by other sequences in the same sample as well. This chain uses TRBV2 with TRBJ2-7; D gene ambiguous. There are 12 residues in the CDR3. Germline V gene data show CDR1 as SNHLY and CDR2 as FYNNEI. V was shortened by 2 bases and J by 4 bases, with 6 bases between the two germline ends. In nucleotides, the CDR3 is TGTGCCAGCAGTGAAACGGGTTACGAGCAGTACTTC. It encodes CASSETGYEQYF.

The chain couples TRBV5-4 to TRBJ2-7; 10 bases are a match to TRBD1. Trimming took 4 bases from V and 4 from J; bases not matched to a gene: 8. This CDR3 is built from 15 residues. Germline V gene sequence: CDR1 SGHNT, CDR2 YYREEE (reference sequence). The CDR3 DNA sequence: TGTGCCAGCAGCCAGGACAGGGGGGGATATTACGAGCAGTACTTC. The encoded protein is CASSQDRGGYYEQYF.

The CDR3 coding sequence is TGTGCCAGCAGCTTGTCCTACTTTGGTGGCCTGACTTTC. Its translation: CASSLSYFGGLTF. The rearrangement links TRBV7-7 to TRBJ2-6; D is unclear. Germline V CDR1 and CDR2: SSHAT, FNYEAQ (reference sequence). Trimming left V 3 bases short and J 15 bases short, with 15 bases between. This CDR3 spans 13 amino acids.

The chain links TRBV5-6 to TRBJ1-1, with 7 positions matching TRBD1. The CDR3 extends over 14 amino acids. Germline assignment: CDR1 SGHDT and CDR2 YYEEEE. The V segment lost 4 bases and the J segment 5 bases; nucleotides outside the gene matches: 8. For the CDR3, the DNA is TGTGCCAGCAGCGCGACAGGGAGGGGGACTGAAGCTTTCTTT. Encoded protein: CASSATGRGTEAFF.

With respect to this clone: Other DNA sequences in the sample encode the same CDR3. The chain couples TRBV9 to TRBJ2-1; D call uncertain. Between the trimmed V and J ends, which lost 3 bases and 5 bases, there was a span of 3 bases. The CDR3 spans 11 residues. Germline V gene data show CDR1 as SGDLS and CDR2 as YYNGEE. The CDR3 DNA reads TGTGCCAGCAGCGGAAACAATGAGCAGTTCTTC. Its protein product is CASSGNNEQFF.

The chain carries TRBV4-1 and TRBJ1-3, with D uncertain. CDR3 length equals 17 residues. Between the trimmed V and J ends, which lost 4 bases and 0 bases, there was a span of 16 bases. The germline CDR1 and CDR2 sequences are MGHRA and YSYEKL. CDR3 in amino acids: CASSPRMGIGSGNTIYF. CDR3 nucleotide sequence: TGCGCCAGCAGCCCCCGAATGGGGATCGGCTCTGGAAACACCATATATTTT.

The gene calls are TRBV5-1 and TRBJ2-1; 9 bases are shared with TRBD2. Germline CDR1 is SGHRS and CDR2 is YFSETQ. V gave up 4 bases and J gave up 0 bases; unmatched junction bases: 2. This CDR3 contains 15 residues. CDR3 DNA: TGCGCCAGCAGCGCACTAGCGGGCTCCTACAATGAGCAGTTCTTC. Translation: CASSALAGSYNEQFF.

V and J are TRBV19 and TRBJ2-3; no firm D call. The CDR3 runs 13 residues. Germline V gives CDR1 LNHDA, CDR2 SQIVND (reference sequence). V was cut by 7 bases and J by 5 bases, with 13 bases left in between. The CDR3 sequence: CASTNVRQDTQYF. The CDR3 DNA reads TGTGCCAGTACGAATGTCAGGCAAGATACGCAGTATTTT.